The sample holds one count of the clone carrying this TCR beta chain. Participants, about 18 to 90 years old, spanned fewer than 25 US areas. Cohort 3 recovered donors had two negative PCRs, clearance, or symptom resolution. This specimen comes from a study of blood T cell repertoires in COVID-19. Study information: The United States, Italy and Spain supplied acute and convalescent COVID-19 samples.

V gave up 2 bases and J gave up 2 bases, with 10 bases separating them. Germline CDR1 reads LNHDA; CDR2 reads SQIVND (reference sequence). The CDR3 spans 15 residues. The assay was immunoSEQ multiplex PCR, and TCRdb's table has in-frame clones only and misses some. The table records some 350,000 clones, about 90% of them present only once. This clonotype originated in a woman in her 30s who had recovered from COVID-19. What was sequenced was PBMCs or T cells enriched from blood (not recorded which). The V call is TRBV19, the J call TRBJ1-5, with D perhaps matching TRBD1 (6 bases). CDR3 residues: CASSISAGGNQPQHF. The DNA of the CDR3 is TGTGCCAGTAGTATATCGGCAGGGGGCAATCAGCCCCAGCATTTT.